A single sample gave rise to the 30 T cell receptor beta chains below, sequenced in a study of vaccination and CD4 T cells after COVID-19. TCRdb itself ran the PCR reads through MiXCR, one entry per CDR3 protein. The data show about 15,000 distinct CDR3 sequences, with less than 70% seen just once and 1.1% held by the top ten. The sample was CD4+ T cells from blood, taken after SARS-CoV-2 vaccination. The origin of the receptors is a human donor who had recovered from COVID-19.

The chain couples TRBV19 to TRBJ1-1; maybe TRBD1 (5 bases). Germline CDR1 is LNHDA and CDR2 is SQIVND (reference sequence). V was clipped by 5 bases and J by 1 base, with 8 bases between them. This CDR3 contains 13 residues. The CDR3 reads CASSSDRNTEAFF. As DNA, the CDR3 is TGTGCCAGTAGTTCCGACAGGAACACTGAAGCTTTCTTT.

A single count supports this clonotype. The V gene is TRBV7-3, the J gene TRBJ2-1; D might be TRBD2 (5 bases). Germline V CDR1 and CDR2: SGHTA, FQGTGA. The CDR3 length is 12 residues. Trimming shortened V by 2 bases and J by 10 bases, and 9 bases separated the two germline ends. The CDR3 loop is CASSLSGGEQFF. In DNA form, the CDR3 reads TGTGCCAGCAGCTTATCAGGAGGAGAGCAGTTCTTC.

The chain has TRBV19 and TRBJ2-2; 9 bases are shared with TRBD1. Germline V gene data show CDR1 as LNHDA and CDR2 as SQIVND (reference sequence). V lost 5 bases to trimming and J lost 2 bases; unmatched junction nucleotides: 6. The CDR3 has 16 amino acids. The CDR3 DNA reads as TGTGCCAGTAGTTCAAGACAGGGGGTTAACACCGGGGAGCTGTTTTTT. Amino acid sequence: CASSSRQGVNTGELFF.

This chain joins TRBV20-1 and TRBJ1-5; D uncertain. The V and J ends lost 5 bases and 3 bases respectively, with 11 bases between them. CDR3 length: 13 amino acids. The germline CDR1 and CDR2 sequences are DFQATT and SNEGSKA (reference sequence). CDR3 DNA: TGCAGTGCTCGCCGGGCCTTCAATCAGCCCCAGCATTTT. Residues: CSARRAFNQPQHF.

The V call is TRBV7-3, the J call TRBJ2-3, with TRBD2 identical over 7 bases. V trimming: 2 bases; J trimming: 2 bases; junction bases outside the gene matches: 4. Germline CDR1 SGHTA, CDR2 FQGTGA. The CDR3 loop spans 15 amino acids. CDR3 sequence reads: CASSLVGGNTDTQYF. In DNA form, the CDR3 reads TGTGCCAGCAGCTTAGTGGGAGGGAACACAGATACGCAGTATTTT.

This clonotype was counted between two and nine times. This chain uses TRBV14 with TRBJ1-1; no reliable D call. Trimming shortened V by 6 bases and J by 1 base, and 9 bases separated the two germline ends. Germline CDR1 SGHDN, CDR2 FVKESK. CDR3 length: 13 amino acids. This CDR3 is CASSRDTNTEAFF. In DNA, the CDR3 is TGTGCCAGCAGTCGTGACACGAACACTGAAGCTTTCTTT.

The chain links TRBV20-1 to TRBJ1-2, with 9 bases fitting TRBD1. CDR3 length: 13 residues. Germline V CDR1 and CDR2: DFQATT, SNEGSKA (reference sequence). Trimming cost V 6 bases and J 5 bases; bases outside gene matches: 7. In DNA, the CDR3 is TGCAGTGCCCATACAGGGGGCCTTTATGGCTACACCTTC. As protein: CSAHTGGLYGYTF.

This clonotype was seen a handful of times. The rearrangement joins TRBV15 to TRBJ1-5; D unresolved. Per the germline V gene, CDR1 is LNHNV and CDR2 is YYDKDF (reference sequence). This CDR3 is 16 amino acids long. V lost 0 bases and J 1 base, leaving 10 bases between the germline ends. The CDR3 sequence is CATSREGKGSNQPQHF. CDR3 bases: TGTGCCACCAGCAGAGAGGGGAAAGGAAGCAATCAGCCCCAGCATTTT.

The J gene is TRBJ2-1, the V gene TRBV20-1; 14 bases match TRBD2. The CDR3 has 16 residues. CDR1 and CDR2 from the germline V gene are DFQATT and SNEGSKA (reference sequence). Trimming removed 3 bases from V and 12 bases from J; junction bases left unmatched: 13. The CDR3 loop is CSARIPLGLAGEGQFF. The CDR3 DNA follows: TGCAGTGCTAGGATACCCCTGGGACTAGCGGGAGAGGGGCAGTTCTTC.

About this clonotype itself: At one end the junction does not follow the germline gene, possibly because of a read error. The chain carries TRBV28 and TRBJ2-7, with D perhaps given as TRBD1 or TRBD2 (5 bases each). Germline V lookup: CDR1 MDHEN, CDR2 SYDVKM. The CDR3 has 16 residues. This chain's CDR3 is CASSLLRDPKIYGQYF. CDR3 coding DNA: TGTGCCAGCAGTCTTCTCCGGGACCCGAAGATCTACGGGCAGTACTTC.

This chain connects TRBV7-9 to TRBJ2-2, with 10 nucleotides matching TRBD1. This CDR3 is built from 16 residues. J lost 4 bases, V lost 5 bases, and 7 bases had no gene match. The germline V gene encodes CDR1 SEHNR and CDR2 FQNEAQ (reference sequence). The CDR3 loop is CASSDGGQGTTGELFF. CDR3 coding DNA: TGTGCCAGCAGCGACGGGGGACAGGGGACCACCGGGGAGCTGTTTTTT. Supplemented by reference TRBV7-9 and TRBJ2-2, the full variable domain reads DTGVSQNPRHKITKRGQNVTFRCDPISEHNRLYWYRQTLGQGPEFLTYFQNEAQLEKSRLLSDRFSAERPKGSFSTLEIQRTEQGDSAMYLCASSDGGQGTTGELFFGEGSRLTVL.

The V gene is TRBV28, the J gene TRBJ1-5; 8 nucleotides agree with TRBD1. V shed 4 bases and J 6 bases; nucleotides not matched to a gene: 11. CDR1 is MDHEN and CDR2 is SYDVKM in the germline V gene. The CDR3 is 16 residues long. The CDR3 sequence is CASSSVGTGSGQPQHF. For the CDR3, the DNA is TGTGCCAGCAGTTCAGTCGGGACAGGATCGGGTCAGCCCCAGCATTTT.

This clonotype was counted only a few times. This chain joins TRBV6-1 and TRBJ1-2, with a possible D match to TRBD1 (5 bases). Trimming removed 4 bases from V and 4 bases from J, with 10 bases in between. The CDR3 loop spans 13 amino acids. Germline CDR1 and CDR2: MNHNS and SASEGT. The CDR3 nucleotides are TGTGCCAGCAGTGGGGGACGGTTCTATGGCTACACCTTC. This gives the protein CASSGGRFYGYTF.

V gene TRBV6-1 combines with J gene TRBJ1-5; D gene ambiguous. With 6 bases removed from V and 4 bases from J, the gap between germline ends came to 13 bases. Per germline, CDR1 MNHNS and CDR2 SASEGT. This CDR3 contains 14 residues. The CDR3 bases are TGTGCCAGCAGCTTCATGACGGCAAATCAGCCCCAGCATTTT. Its protein product is CASSFMTANQPQHF.

The J gene is TRBJ2-3, the V gene TRBV25-1, with D perhaps being TRBD1 or TRBD2 (6 bases each). The CDR3 has 13 residues. The V end was cut by 8 bases, the J end by 1 base, with 10 bases between. The germline CDR1 and CDR2 sequences are MGHDK and SYGVNS. The CDR3 here is CASGGQGTDTQYF. The CDR3 DNA follows: TGTGCCAGCGGGGGGCAGGGCACAGATACGCAGTATTTT.

V is TRBV18 and J is TRBJ1-5; 7 bases line up with TRBD1. Germline loops: CDR1 KGHSH, CDR2 LQKENI. The length of the CDR3 is 14 residues. The V and J ends lost 2 bases and 4 bases, in that order; junction bases with no gene match: 2. The CDR3 sequence is CASSPGQANQPQHF. CDR3 DNA sequence: TGTGCCAGCTCACCAGGACAGGCTAATCAGCCCCAGCATTTT.

As for this clonotype: A junction boundary mismatches the germline segment, possibly from a read error. The rearrangement uses TRBV7-9 and TRBJ2-1, with D unresolved. CDR1 is SEHNR, CDR2 FQNEAQ, per germline (reference sequence). CDR3 size: 14 residues. Here the CDR3 DNA reads TGCGCCAGCAGCTTGGTTAACACAATCGATGAGCAGTTCTTC. Its protein is CASSLVNTIDEQFF.

This clonotype was detected a few times. V usage is TRBV6-1 and J usage is TRBJ1-6; 9 positions agree with TRBD1. CDR1 MNHNS and CDR2 SASEGT come from the germline V gene. The CDR3 runs to 13 residues. V shed 8 bases, J shed 9 bases, and the junction held 5 bases outside the gene matches. In nucleotides, the CDR3 is TGTGCCAGCGGACAGGGGTTAACTTCACCCCTCCACTTT. Encoded protein: CASGQGLTSPLHF.

The chain links TRBV12-3 or TRBV12-4 to TRBJ2-5, with a tentative D call TRBD2 (7 bases). V dropped 3 bases and J dropped 4 bases, with 15 bases sitting between them. The length of the CDR3 is 15 residues. The CDR3 DNA reads TGTGCCAGCAGTTTGGGGTATCGGGGGGCAGAGACCCAGTACTTC. Translation gives CASSLGYRGAETQYF.

This chain connects TRBV28 to TRBJ2-5, with D possibly being TRBD2 (5 bases). This CDR3 comprises 14 residues. Germline lookup yields CDR1 MDHEN and CDR2 SYDVKM. V shed 5 bases and J shed 2 bases, with 12 bases lying between them. This CDR3 reads CASSPRTGQETQYF. CDR3 in DNA: TGTGCCAGCAGTCCGAGGACGGGGCAAGAGACCCAGTACTTC.

This clonotype is a singleton in its sample. V is TRBV6-4 and J is TRBJ2-7, with D perhaps assigned TRBD1 or TRBD2 (5 bases each). Germline lookup yields CDR1 MRHNA and CDR2 SNTAGT. This CDR3 spans 15 amino acids. Trimming removed 4 bases at V and 0 bases at J, with 13 bases between. The CDR3 DNA sequence: TGTGCCAGCAGTGTATGGGACGGCAGCTCCTACGAGCAGTACTTC. This encodes CASSVWDGSSYEQYF.

The count of this clonotype is one. The chain has TRBV5-4 and TRBJ1-1; 9 positions agree with TRBD1. From germline, CDR1 is SGHNT and CDR2 YYREEE (reference sequence). Trimming removed 0 bases from V and 1 base from J; junction bases left unmatched: 1. This CDR3 spans 15 amino acids. The CDR3 is CASSLVGQGNTEAFF. In nucleotides, the CDR3 is TGTGCCAGCAGCTTGGTGGGACAGGGGAACACTGAAGCTTTCTTT.

This chain links TRBV20-1 with TRBJ1-5; D may be TRBD1 (5 bases). This CDR3 contains 14 residues. With 3 bases removed from V and 4 bases from J, the gap between germline ends came to 13 bases. Germline-derived CDR1 and CDR2 are DFQATT and SNEGSKA (reference sequence). The CDR3 is CSASKTDENQPQHF. The CDR3 nucleotides read TGCAGTGCTAGTAAGACAGACGAGAATCAGCCCCAGCATTTT.

The chain employs TRBV18 and TRBJ1-5; the D is unclear. This CDR3 region has 13 residues. CDR1 and CDR2 from the germline V gene are KGHSH and LQKENI. The V and J ends lost 3 bases and 5 bases respectively, with 8 bases between them. CDR3 sequence (DNA): TGTGCCAGCTCACCCGGAGACGATCAGCCCCAGCATTTT. It codes for CASSPGDDQPQHF.

V and J are TRBV7-3 and TRBJ2-1; 10 positions match TRBD2. CDR3 size: 16 residues. Germline V gene sequence: CDR1 SGHTA, CDR2 FQGTGA. The V and J ends lost 3 bases and 4 bases, in that order; junction bases with no gene match: 6. Written as DNA, the CDR3 is TGTGCCAGCAGCTTGGGAGCGGGAGGGTCTTACAATGAGCAGTTCTTC. Amino acids: CASSLGAGGSYNEQFF. Based on the CDR3 plus reference TRBV7-3 and TRBJ2-1, the full variable domain is GAGVSQTPSNKVTEKGKYVELRCDPISGHTALYWYRQSLGQGPEFLIYFQGTGAADDSGLPNDRFFAVRPEGSVSTLKIQRTERGDSAVYLCASSLGAGGSYNEQFFGPGTRLTVL.

J is TRBJ1-4 and V is TRBV20-1; D is possibly TRBD1 (6 bases). The CDR3 length is 15 residues. Between the trimmed V and J ends, which lost 0 bases and 8 bases, there was a span of 16 bases. CDR1 is DFQATT, CDR2 SNEGSKA, per germline (reference sequence). The CDR3 DNA follows: TGCAGTGCTAGAGACCCGGGCAGGGGTGGCGAAAAACTGTTTTTT. It is translated as CSARDPGRGGEKLFF.

The chain links TRBV2 to TRBJ2-4; TRBD2 aligns across 7 bases. Looked up from germline, CDR1 is SNHLY and CDR2 is FYNNEI. V shed 8 bases, J shed 9 bases, and the junction held 7 bases outside the gene matches. This CDR3 is 12 amino acids long. This CDR3 is CASGGGRSIQYF. The CDR3 nucleotides read TGTGCCAGCGGGGGGGGAAGAAGCATTCAGTACTTC.

The sample holds a few counts of this clonotype. The gene calls are TRBV24-1 and TRBJ1-5; D is perhaps TRBD1 (5 bases). The CDR3 is made up of 15 amino acids. Germline CDR1 reads KGHDR; CDR2 reads SFDVKD. The V end was cut by 3 bases, the J end by 7 bases, with 15 bases between. The CDR3 coding sequence is TGTGCCACCAGTGATCGCAGGGCGGGGAGCCAGCCCCAGCATTTT. Translating gives CATSDRRAGSQPQHF.

The gene calls are TRBV15 and TRBJ1-2; 9 bases line up with TRBD1. Trimming removed 3 bases from V and 3 bases from J; junction bases left unmatched: 5. Germline CDR1 reads LNHNV; CDR2 reads YYDKDF (reference sequence). This CDR3 has 15 amino acids. For the CDR3, the DNA is TGTGCCACCAGCAGGGACGGACAGGGGTACTATGGCTACACCTTC. Translated: CATSRDGQGYYGYTF. Drawing the rest from reference TRBV15 and TRBJ1-2, the complete variable domain is DAMVIQNPRYQVTQFGKPVTLSCSQTLNHNVMYWYQQKSSQAPKLLFHYYDKDFNNEADTPDNFQSRRPNTSFCFLDIRSPGLGDTAMYLCATSRDGQGYYGYTFGSGTRLTVV.

In this sample, this clonotype is large. The V call is TRBV28, the J call TRBJ1-1, with D uncertain. Per germline, CDR1 MDHEN and CDR2 SYDVKM. This CDR3 comprises 14 residues. V lost 1 base and J 3 bases, leaving 9 bases between the germline ends. The CDR3, as DNA: TGTGCCAGCAGTTTATTTGCGCAGGACACTGAAGCTTTCTTT. Translated, it gives CASSLFAQDTEAFF. Drawing the rest from reference TRBV28 and TRBJ1-1, the complete variable domain is DVKVTQSSRYLVKRTGEKVFLECVQDMDHENMFWYRQDPGLGLRLIYFSYDVKMKEKGDIPEGYSVSREKKERFSLILESASTNQTSMYLCASSLFAQDTEAFFGQGTRLTVV.